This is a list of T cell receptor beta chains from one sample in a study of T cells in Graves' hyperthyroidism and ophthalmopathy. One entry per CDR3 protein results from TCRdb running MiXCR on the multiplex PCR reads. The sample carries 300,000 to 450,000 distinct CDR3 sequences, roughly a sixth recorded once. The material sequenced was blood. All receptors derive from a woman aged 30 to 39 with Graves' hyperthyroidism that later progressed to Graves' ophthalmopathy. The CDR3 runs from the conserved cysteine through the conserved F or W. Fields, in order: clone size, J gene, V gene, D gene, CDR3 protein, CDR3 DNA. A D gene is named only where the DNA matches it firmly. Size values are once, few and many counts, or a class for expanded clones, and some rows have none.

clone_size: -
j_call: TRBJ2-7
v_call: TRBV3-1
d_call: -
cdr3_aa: CASSQEAVGQPYEQYF
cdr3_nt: TGTGCCAGCAGCCAAGAGGCGGTGGGGCAGCCCTACGAGCAGTACTTC

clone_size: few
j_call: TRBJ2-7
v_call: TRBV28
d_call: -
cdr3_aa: CASREGGIGEQYF
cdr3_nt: TGTGCCAGCAGAGAAGGGGGAATCGGCGAGCAGTACTTC

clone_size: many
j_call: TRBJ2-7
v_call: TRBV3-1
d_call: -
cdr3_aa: CASSQDFVLSYEQYF
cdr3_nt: TGTGCCAGCAGCCAAGATTTCGTCCTGTCCTACGAGCAGTACTTC

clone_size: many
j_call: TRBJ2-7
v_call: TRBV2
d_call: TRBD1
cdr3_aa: CASSQDRGFIYEQYF
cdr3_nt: TGTGCCAGCAGTCAGGACAGGGGTTTTATCTACGAGCAGTACTTC

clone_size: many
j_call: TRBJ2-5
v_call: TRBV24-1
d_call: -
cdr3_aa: CATSTEGLGTQYF
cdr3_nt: TGTGCCACCAGTACTGAAGGGTTGGGGACCCAGTACTTC

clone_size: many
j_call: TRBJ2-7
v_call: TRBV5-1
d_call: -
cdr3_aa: CASSPIETGSYEQYF
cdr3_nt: TGCGCCAGCAGCCCAATTGAGACAGGTTCCTACGAGCAGTACTTC

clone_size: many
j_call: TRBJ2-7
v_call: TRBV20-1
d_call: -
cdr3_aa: CSGGPSYEQYF
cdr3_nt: TGCAGTGGCGGTCCCTCCTACGAGCAGTACTTC

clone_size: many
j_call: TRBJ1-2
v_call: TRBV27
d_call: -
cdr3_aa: CASSLSGEIYGYTF
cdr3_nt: TGTGCCAGCAGTTTATCGGGGGAAATCTATGGCTACACCTTC

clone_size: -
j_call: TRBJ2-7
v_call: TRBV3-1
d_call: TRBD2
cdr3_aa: CASSRPLSGTHYEQYF
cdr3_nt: TGTGCCAGCAGCCGACCACTTAGCGGGACTCATTACGAGCAGTACTTC

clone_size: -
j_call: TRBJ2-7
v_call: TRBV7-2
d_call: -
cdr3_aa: CASSSSGHEQYF
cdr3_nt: TGTGCCAGCAGCTCAAGCGGGCACGAGCAGTACTTC

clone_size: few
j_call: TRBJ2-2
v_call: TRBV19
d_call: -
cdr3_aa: CASSILFAGELFF
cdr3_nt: TGTGCCAGTAGTATTTTATTTGCCGGGGAGCTGTTTTTT

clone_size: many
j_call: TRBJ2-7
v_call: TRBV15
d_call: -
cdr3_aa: CATSRTAPGYEQYF
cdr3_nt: TGTGCCACCAGCAGAACGGCGCCGGGATACGAGCAGTACTTC

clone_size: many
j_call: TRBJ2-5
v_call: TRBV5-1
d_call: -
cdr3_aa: CASRIIETQYF
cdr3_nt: TGCGCCAGCAGAATTATCGAGACCCAGTACTTC

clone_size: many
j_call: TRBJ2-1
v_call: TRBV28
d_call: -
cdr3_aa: CASSPASGQYYNEQFF
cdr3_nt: TGTGCCAGCAGTCCCGCCTCCGGGCAGTACTACAATGAGCAGTTCTTC

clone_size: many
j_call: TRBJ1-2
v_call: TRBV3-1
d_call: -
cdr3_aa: CASSSATRGDNGYTF
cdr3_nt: TGTGCCAGCAGCAGTGCCACCCGAGGGGATAATGGCTACACCTTC

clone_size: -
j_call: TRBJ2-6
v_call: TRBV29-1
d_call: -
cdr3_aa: CSVGREQANVLTF
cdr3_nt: TGCAGCGTTGGCCGGGAACAAGCCAACGTCCTGACTTTC

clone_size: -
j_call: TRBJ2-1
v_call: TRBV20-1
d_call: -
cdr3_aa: CSARDSTVFLYNEQFF
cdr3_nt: TGCAGTGCTAGAGATTCTACGGTGTTCCTCTACAATGAGCAGTTCTTC

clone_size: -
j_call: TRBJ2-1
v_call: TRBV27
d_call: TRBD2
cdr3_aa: CASSFGTSGRSYNEQFF
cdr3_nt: TGTGCCAGCAGTTTTGGGACTAGCGGGAGGTCCTACAATGAGCAGTTCTTC

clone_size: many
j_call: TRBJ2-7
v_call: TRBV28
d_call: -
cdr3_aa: CASGVVTYEQYF
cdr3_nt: TGTGCCAGCGGGGTGGTGACCTACGAGCAGTACTTC

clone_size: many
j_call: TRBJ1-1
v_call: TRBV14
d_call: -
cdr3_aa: CASSRAGFTEAFF
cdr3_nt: TGTGCCAGCAGCCGCGCAGGGTTCACTGAAGCTTTCTTT

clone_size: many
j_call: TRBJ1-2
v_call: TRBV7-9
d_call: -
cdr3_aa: CASSLELEGGVGYTF
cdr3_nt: TGTGCCAGCAGCTTAGAATTGGAGGGAGGGGTCGGCTACACCTTC

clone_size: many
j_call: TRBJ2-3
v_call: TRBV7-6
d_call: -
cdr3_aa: CASSSPPGPSGEWTDTQYF
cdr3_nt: TGTGCCAGCAGCTCACCTCCCGGGCCCTCCGGGGAATGGACAGATACGCAGTATTTT

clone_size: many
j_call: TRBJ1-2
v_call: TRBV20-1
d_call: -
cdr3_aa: CSARRGYYGYTF
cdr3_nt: TGCAGTGCTAGAAGGGGGTACTATGGCTACACCTTC

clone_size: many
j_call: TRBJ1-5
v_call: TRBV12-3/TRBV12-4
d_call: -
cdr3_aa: CASSSRLDQPQHF
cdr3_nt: TGTGCCAGCAGTAGCAGGTTAGATCAGCCCCAGCATTTT

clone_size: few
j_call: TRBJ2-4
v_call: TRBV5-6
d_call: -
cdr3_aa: CASSLSQRSDIQYF
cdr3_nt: TGTGCCAGCAGCTTGTCCCAAAGATCGGACATTCAGTACTTC

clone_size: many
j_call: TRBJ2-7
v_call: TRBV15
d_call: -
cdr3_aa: CATSREGVSGEQYF
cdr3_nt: TGTGCCACCAGCAGAGAAGGGGTCTCGGGCGAGCAGTACTTC

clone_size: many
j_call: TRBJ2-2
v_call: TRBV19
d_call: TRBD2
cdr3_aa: CAISTAFGLAGTGELFF
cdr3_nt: TGTGCCATCTCGACTGCTTTCGGACTAGCGGGGACCGGGGAGCTGTTTTTT

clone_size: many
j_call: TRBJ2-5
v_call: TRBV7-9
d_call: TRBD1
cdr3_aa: CASSSPTGQETQYF
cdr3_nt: TGTGCCAGCAGCTCCCCGACAGGGCAAGAGACCCAGTACTTC

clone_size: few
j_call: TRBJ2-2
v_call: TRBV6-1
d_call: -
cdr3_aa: CASSINRERGGELFF
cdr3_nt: TGTGCCAGCAGTATAAACAGGGAAAGGGGCGGGGAGCTGTTTTTT

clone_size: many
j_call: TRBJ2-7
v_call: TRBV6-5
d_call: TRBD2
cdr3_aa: CASSYQRTSGKFGRDYEQYF
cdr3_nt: TGTGCCAGCAGTTACCAACGGACTAGCGGGAAATTCGGGCGGGACTACGAGCAGTACTTC

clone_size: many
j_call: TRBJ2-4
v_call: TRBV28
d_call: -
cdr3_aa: CASSLMGATKNIQYF
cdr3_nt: TGTGCCAGCAGTTTAATGGGGGCGACCAAAAACATTCAGTACTTC

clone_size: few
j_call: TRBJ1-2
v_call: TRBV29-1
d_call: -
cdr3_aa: CSVEIEAYGYTF
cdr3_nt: TGCAGCGTTGAAATCGAAGCTTATGGCTACACCTTC

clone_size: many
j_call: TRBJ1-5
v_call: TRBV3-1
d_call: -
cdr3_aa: CASSPQGPGRNQPQHF
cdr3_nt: TGTGCCAGCAGCCCACAGGGCCCGGGGCGCAATCAGCCCCAGCATTTT

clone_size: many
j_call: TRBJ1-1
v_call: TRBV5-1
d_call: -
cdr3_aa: CASSWGNREDEAFF
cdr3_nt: TGCGCCAGCAGCTGGGGGAACAGGGAAGATGAAGCTTTCTTT

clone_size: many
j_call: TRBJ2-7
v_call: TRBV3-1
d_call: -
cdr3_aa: CASSQPRRGRATYEQYF
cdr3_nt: TGTGCCAGCAGCCAACCTAGGCGGGGCAGGGCCACCTACGAGCAGTACTTC

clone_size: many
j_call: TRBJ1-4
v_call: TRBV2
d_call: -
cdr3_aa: CASSESRQRNEKLFF
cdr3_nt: TGTGCCAGCAGTGAATCTAGACAGAGAAATGAAAAACTGTTTTTT

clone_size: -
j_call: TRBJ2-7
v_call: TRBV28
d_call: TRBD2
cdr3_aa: CASSSLAGSIRYEQYF
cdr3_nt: TGTGCCAGCAGTTCGCTAGCGGGGTCGATTAGATACGAGCAGTACTTC

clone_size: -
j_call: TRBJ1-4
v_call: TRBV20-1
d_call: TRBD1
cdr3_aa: CSAVLPGQGYELVGKLFF
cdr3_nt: TGCAGTGCTGTCCTCCCGGGACAGGGCTATGAATTGGTGGGAAAACTGTTTTTT

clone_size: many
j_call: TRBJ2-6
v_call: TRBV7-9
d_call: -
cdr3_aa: CASSRRGPSDSGANVLTF
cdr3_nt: TGTGCCAGCAGCCGTCGGGGTCCCTCTGACTCTGGGGCCAACGTCCTGACTTTC

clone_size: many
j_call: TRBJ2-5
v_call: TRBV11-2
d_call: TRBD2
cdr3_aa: CASSLVEELADQQETQYF
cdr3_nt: TGTGCCAGCAGCTTAGTTGAGGAACTAGCGGACCAACAAGAGACCCAGTACTTC

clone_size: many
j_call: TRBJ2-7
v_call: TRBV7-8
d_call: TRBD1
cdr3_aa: CASSDRLGLGDRAYEQYF
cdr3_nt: TGTGCCAGCAGCGATAGGTTGGGGTTGGGGGACAGAGCTTACGAGCAGTACTTC

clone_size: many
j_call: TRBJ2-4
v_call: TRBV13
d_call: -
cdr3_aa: CASSLDRNIQYF
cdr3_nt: TGTGCCAGCAGCTTAGACAGAAACATTCAGTACTTC

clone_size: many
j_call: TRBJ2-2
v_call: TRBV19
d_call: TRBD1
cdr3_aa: CASRQGRDRVTGELFF
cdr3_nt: TGTGCCAGTAGACAAGGCCGGGACAGAGTCACCGGGGAGCTGTTTTTT

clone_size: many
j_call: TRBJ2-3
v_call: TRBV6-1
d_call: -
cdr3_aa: CASRPRPGQSTDTQYF
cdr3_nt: TGTGCCAGCAGGCCCAGACCGGGGCAGAGCACAGATACGCAGTATTTT

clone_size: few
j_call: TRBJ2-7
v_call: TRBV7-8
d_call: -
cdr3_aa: CASSLGYRGGGVGSYEQYF
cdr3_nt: TGTGCCAGCAGCTTAGGCTACAGGGGGGGGGGGGTAGGCTCCTACGAGCAGTACTTC

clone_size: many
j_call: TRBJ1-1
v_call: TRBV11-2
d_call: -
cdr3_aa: CASSFYYTEAFF
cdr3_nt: TGTGCCAGCAGCTTTTATTACACTGAAGCTTTCTTT

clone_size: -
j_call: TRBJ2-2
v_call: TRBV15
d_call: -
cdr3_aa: CATSREKGLNTGELFF
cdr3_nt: TGTGCCACCAGCAGAGAAAAGGGACTTAACACCGGGGAGCTGTTTTTT

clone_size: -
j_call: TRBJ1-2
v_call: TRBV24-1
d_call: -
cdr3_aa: CATSERTGQHWLGYTF
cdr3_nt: TGTGCCACCAGTGAGCGTACAGGTCAGCATTGGTTGGGCTACACCTTC

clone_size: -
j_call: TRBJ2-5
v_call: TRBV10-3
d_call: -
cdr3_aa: CAISRLVAGAKETQYF
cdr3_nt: TGTGCCATCAGTAGACTAGTTGCGGGGGCCAAAGAGACCCAGTACTTC

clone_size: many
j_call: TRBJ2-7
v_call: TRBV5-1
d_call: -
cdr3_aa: CASSFDDRSSYEQYF
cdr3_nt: TGCGCCAGCAGCTTTGACGACAGGAGCTCCTACGAGCAGTACTTC

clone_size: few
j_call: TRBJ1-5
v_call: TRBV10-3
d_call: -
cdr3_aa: CAISESGDVDQPQHF
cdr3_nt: TGTGCCATCAGTGAGTCGGGAGACGTAGATCAGCCCCAGCATTTT